This note documents a single TCR beta chain sequence. Individuals drawn from 20 to 25 US areas were roughly 18 to 89 years old. Profiled with immunoSEQ multiplex PCR; TCRdb holds only in-frame clones, not every one. This sample has approximately 480,000 clones; roughly 87% occur once, and the top ten carry 0.7%. The record originates from a study of blood T cell repertoires in COVID-19. The CDR3 totals 17 residues. Germline trimming cut 0 bases from V and 5 bases from J; bases unmatched to any gene: 9. The germline V gene encodes CDR1 SGHKS and CDR2 YYEKEE (reference sequence). The sequence came from a woman aged 18-30 years who had recovered from COVID-19. The chain uses TRBV5-5 and TRBJ1-2, with 11 bases lining up with TRBD1. The sample comprised PBMCs or T cells enriched from blood (not recorded which). The CDR3 DNA sequence: TGTGCCAGCAGCTTGGGAGGGACAGGGGGTTCAGTTTATGGCTACACCTTC. Translating gives CASSLGGTGGSVYGYTF.